This T cell receptor (beta chain) was observed in a study of blood T cells in healthy people across ages. Together with a sample-barcoded 5' primer, a J-beta primer mix was included in a second PCR lasting about 7 to 11 cycles. Every cDNA molecule bore a tag from a template-switch adaptor containing 12 random nucleotides. TCRdb passed the 5' RACE reads through MiXCR, listing each CDR3 protein once. The sample has roughly 730,000 distinct CDR3 sequences, approximately 60% seen once. Germline loops: CDR1 LGHNA, CDR2 YNFKEQ. The CDR3 extends over 16 amino acids. Trimming removed 0 bases from V and 0 bases from J, with 11 bases in between. Concerning this clonotype itself: Its specificity is not known.

Study-level results: While age rose, TCR beta diversity per million T cells dropped in a roughly linear way. There were more naive CD4+ cells and higher diversity in long-lived donors than in aged donors. One million T cells yielded diversity estimates that were considered underestimates.

The chain combines TRBV4-2 with TRBJ1-1, with a tentative D call TRBD1 (6 bases). This sequence was found in a man aged 40-49 years in good health. Sequencing was carried out using blood. The CDR3 sequence is CASSQDPGAMNTEAFF. CDR3 coding DNA: TGTGCCAGCAGCCAAGACCCGGGGGCCATGAACACTGAAGCTTTCTTT.